These T cell receptor beta chains were read from a single sample in a study of early T cells in non-severe SARS-CoV-2 infection. TCRdb redid the calling of the 5' RACE reads with MiXCR, one entry per CDR3 protein. Of about 84,000 distinct CDR3 sequences listed, roughly an eighth are singletons. The sequenced sample was whole blood. All receptors derive from an adult who was a healthcare worker with PCR-confirmed SARS-CoV-2 infection or an uninfected control (not recorded which). CDR3s include the opening cysteine and the closing phenylalanine or tryptophan. A D gene is named only where the DNA matches it firmly. The size of a clone is reported for some rows only, either as once, few or many, or as a class for expanded clones.

cdr3_nt,cdr3_aa,d_call,v_call,j_call,clone_size
TGTGCCAGTGTCAGTCTCGAACTCAACTATGGCTACACCTTC,CASVSLELNYGYTF,-,TRBV19,TRBJ1-2,many
TGTGCCAGCAGCTCCCGCCGTAGTAGCGGGATTAACACCGGGGAGCTGTTTTTT,CASSSRRSSGINTGELFF,TRBD2,TRBV14,TRBJ2-2,few
TGTGCCAGCAGTTCAGCAGAATTATCCTACGAGCAGTACTTC,CASSSAELSYEQYF,-,TRBV25-1,TRBJ2-7,few
TGTGCCAGCAGCCCCGCCGTAGGGGTAACAGATACGCAGTATTTT,CASSPAVGVTDTQYF,-,TRBV4-2,TRBJ2-3,few
TGTGCCAGTAGTATAGGTAGCGGAAATTCCTACGAGCAGTACTTC,CASSIGSGNSYEQYF,-,TRBV19,TRBJ2-7,many
TGTGCCAGCAGTTTACTAGCGGGAGGAAACTACGAGCAGTACTTC,CASSLLAGGNYEQYF,TRBD2,TRBV6-5,TRBJ2-7,-
TGTGCCAGCCGACAGTACAATGAGCAGTTCTTC,CASRQYNEQFF,-,TRBV6-5,TRBJ2-1,many
TGTGCCAGCAGCTTATTGAGCGGGCGTTACAATGAGCAGTTCTTC,CASSLLSGRYNEQFF,-,TRBV11-3,TRBJ2-1,few
TGTGCCTGGGCCTCCATTGGGGGATTCGGCTACACCTTC,CAWASIGGFGYTF,-,TRBV30,TRBJ1-2,-
TGTGCCAGCAGCCAAGTAATAAGGGACAGGGGCGGCGGGGAGCTGTTTTTT,CASSQVIRDRGGGELFF,TRBD1,TRBV3-1,TRBJ2-2,many
TGTGCCAGCAGTTATCGATCTAGCACAGATACGCAGTATTTT,CASSYRSSTDTQYF,-,TRBV28,TRBJ2-3,few
TGTGCCAGCAGTTCCTGGGCCAGGGGGGATGCCACTGAAGCTTTCTTT,CASSSWARGDATEAFF,TRBD1,TRBV28,TRBJ1-1,-
TGTGCCAGCAGCACACAGGGTCTCGACACTGAAGCTTTCTTT,CASSTQGLDTEAFF,-,TRBV28,TRBJ1-1,few
TGTGCCAGCAGCAAAAGGGGGGGACAGGGAAGAGAAGAAAAACTGTTTTTT,CASSKRGGQGREEKLFF,-,TRBV21-1,TRBJ1-4,-
TGTGCCAGCAGCTTAACGGGGGGCTACGAGCAGTACTTC,CASSLTGGYEQYF,-,TRBV7-3,TRBJ2-7,many
TGTGCCAGCAGCGTAGATTTTGGGGGATCCTACAATGAGCAGTTCTTC,CASSVDFGGSYNEQFF,-,TRBV9,TRBJ2-1,few
TGTGCCAGCAGCCGTAGGGCCTACGAGCAGTACTTC,CASSRRAYEQYF,-,TRBV28,TRBJ2-7,few
TGTGCCAGTAGTCCCAGAGCATCCGGACGAGCGTACGAGCAGTACTTC,CASSPRASGRAYEQYF,-,TRBV19,TRBJ2-7,-
TGTGCCAGCAGTTTATCCGGAACTGAAAAACTGTTTTTT,CASSLSGTEKLFF,-,TRBV12-3/TRBV12-4,TRBJ1-4,many
TGCAGTGCTAGCGCTTCTTTCGGAGATACGCAGTATTTT,CSASASFGDTQYF,-,TRBV20-1,TRBJ2-3,few
TGTGCCAGCAGCTTAGCGTGGGGTAGAGACACTGAAGCTTTCTTT,CASSLAWGRDTEAFF,-,TRBV7-9,TRBJ1-1,many
TGTGCCAGCAGCTTGGGACCCGTAAGCGGGAGAGGCACCGGGGAGCTGTTTTTT,CASSLGPVSGRGTGELFF,TRBD2,TRBV5-8,TRBJ2-2,many
TGCGCCAGCAGCCTGGTTGCTAGCGGGAGCTACGAGCAGTACTTC,CASSLVASGSYEQYF,TRBD2,TRBV5-1,TRBJ2-7,many
TGCAGTGCCCCGACTAGCGGAAGTCCCTTTGGCTCCTACAATGAGCAGTTCTTC,CSAPTSGSPFGSYNEQFF,TRBD2,TRBV20-1,TRBJ2-1,many
TGTGCCAGCAGCCCCGGCAGTGGAAGGGAAAAACTGTTTTTT,CASSPGSGREKLFF,-,TRBV7-9,TRBJ1-4,many
TGTGCCAGCAGCCCTGGGACCCTCTACGGGAATGAGCAGTTCTTC,CASSPGTLYGNEQFF,-,TRBV13,TRBJ2-1,many
TGTGCCAGCAATATCAGGGGGCACGGGGAGACCCAGTACTTC,CASNIRGHGETQYF,TRBD1,TRBV7-8,TRBJ2-5,few
TGCGCCAGCAGCTTAACACACAATGAGCAGTTCTTC,CASSLTHNEQFF,-,TRBV5-1,TRBJ2-1,many
TGCAGCGTTATGGGCCGAGCGCCAATCGGGGAGACCCAGTACTTC,CSVMGRAPIGETQYF,-,TRBV29-1,TRBJ2-5,many
TGCAGCGCTCATAGCGGGAGGGTCCGGGCCAATGAGCAGTTCTTC,CSAHSGRVRANEQFF,TRBD2,TRBV29-1,TRBJ2-1,many
TGCGCCAGCAGCCGCGAACCCTGGTACCAAGAGACCCAGTACTTC,CASSREPWYQETQYF,-,TRBV5-1,TRBJ2-5,few
TGCGCCAGCAGCCAAGGAGGGGCAGGGGGCGGAACAGATACGCAGTATTTT,CASSQGGAGGGTDTQYF,TRBD1,TRBV4-1,TRBJ2-3,many
TGTGCCAGCCGTGAGGGACAGAGTTTACTCTATGGCTACACCTTC,CASREGQSLLYGYTF,TRBD1,TRBV2,TRBJ1-2,few
TGTGCCAGCAGCCTGGGCCGGGACACCCTCTACGAGCAGTACTTC,CASSLGRDTLYEQYF,-,TRBV11-2,TRBJ2-7,-
TGTGCCAGCAGCTTAGAGCGGGGGCCCCCCTACGAGCAGTACTTC,CASSLERGPPYEQYF,-,TRBV11-2,TRBJ2-7,many
TGTGCCAGCAGTATTACAGGGAGGACTGAAGCTTTCTTT,CASSITGRTEAFF,-,TRBV27,TRBJ1-1,many
TGTGCCAGCAGTGAGCGGAATGAGCAGTTCTTC,CASSERNEQFF,-,TRBV2,TRBJ2-1,many
TGTGCCAGCACCCCGACGGGGGGAGGAGAGACCCAGTACTTC,CASTPTGGGETQYF,TRBD2,TRBV5-5,TRBJ2-5,-
TGTGCCAGCAGTACCCGCTTTAGCGGGGGTCACCAAGAGACCCAGTACTTC,CASSTRFSGGHQETQYF,TRBD2,TRBV6-2/TRBV6-3,TRBJ2-5,-
TGTGCCAGCAGCCCTCGGGCCGGCAGAGGGAATGAGCAGTTCTTC,CASSPRAGRGNEQFF,-,TRBV5-6,TRBJ2-1,many
TGTGCCAGCAGTTACGGTCAGGTTGGAGAGACCCAGTACTTC,CASSYGQVGETQYF,-,TRBV6-6,TRBJ2-5,-
TGTGCCAGCAGCTTCTCGAGTCTAGTCGAGTCCGCCATCTCCTACGAGCAGTACTTC,CASSFSSLVESAISYEQYF,-,TRBV13,TRBJ2-7,many
TGTGCCTGGAGTGCTGGGACAGGGCGACGAGGGGCCAACGTCCTGACTTTC,CAWSAGTGRRGANVLTF,TRBD1,TRBV30,TRBJ2-6,few
TGCAGCGTTGAAGGCCTCCTTTATGGCTACACCTTC,CSVEGLLYGYTF,-,TRBV29-1,TRBJ1-2,many